This TCR beta chain comes out of a study of Ad26.COV2.S vaccination and SARS-CoV-2 variants. Clones were sequenced by immunoSEQ multiplex PCR, and TCRdb holds only the in-frame ones, with some missing. The table has around 300,000 clones, more than 85% seen once; the top ten hold roughly 4.8%. Specified treatment: around 19 received Ad26.COV2.S at low or high dose, single or two shots; about 5 received placebo; per-sample allocation not given. All samples were drawn on day 63, counting from the first vaccine or placebo injection. This sample comprised peripheral blood, obtained in a trial of Ad26.COV2.S vaccine versus placebo. This sequence was found in a person aged 18-60 years who received the Ad26.COV2.S COVID-19 vaccine or a placebo.

The CDR3 bases are TGTGCCTGGAGTTCAACTAGCGCCAATGAGCAGTTCTTC. Its protein is CAWSSTSANEQFF. The V gene is TRBV30, the J gene TRBJ2-1; TRBD2 aligns across 7 bases. The CDR3 is made up of 13 amino acids. Looked up from germline, CDR1 is GTSNPN and CDR2 is SVGIG (reference sequence). V gave up 2 bases and J gave up 6 bases; unmatched junction bases: 4.